The present T cell receptor beta chain was sequenced within a study of OX40 agonist ivuxolimab in advanced cancers. Overall study results and limits: Mean expanded clone counts were higher in CD8+ than CD4+ T cells. Researchers did not determine the expanded peripheral T cells' antigen specificity.

This clone was seen a single time. The antigen remains undetermined. Different DNA sequences within this sample yield the same CDR3. Assay used: immunoSEQ multiplex PCR; TCRdb lists only in-frame clones, some missing. The top ten hold roughly a third of the sample, which has around 11,000 clones, about 77% seen once. The CDR3 has 13 amino acids. Germline V gene data show CDR1 as SGDLS and CDR2 as YYNGEE. Trimming removed 0 bases at V and 4 bases at J, with 7 bases between. The V call is TRBV9, the J call TRBJ1-2; D gene uncertain. The clonotype comes from an adult with an advanced solid tumor such as melanoma, head and neck, liver or kidney cancer. The input for sequencing was CD4+ or CD8+ T cells sorted from blood, taken in a trial of the OX40 agonist ivuxolimab. CDR3 in DNA: TGTGCCAGCAGCGTAGACAGTTCCTATGGCTACACCTTC. This codes for CASSVDSSYGYTF.